The clone carrying this T cell receptor (beta chain) has a single count. Germline CDR1 is LGHNT and CDR2 is FRNRAP. The ends were cut back, 2 bases at V and 9 bases at J, with 13 bases in the middle. The CDR3 loop spans 13 amino acids. The entry originates in a study of T cell responses to AZD1222 COVID-19 vaccine. Sequencing used immunoSEQ multiplex PCR; TCRdb keeps in-frame clones, though not all of them. The sample contains roughly 97,000 clones, over 85% of which appear only once. This material consisted of peripheral blood, taken on day 0 of AZD1222 vaccination. This receptor was obtained from an adult in good health. The chain carries TRBV12-5 and TRBJ1-2, with D maybe TRBD1 (6 bases). The CDR3 DNA sequence: TGTGCTAGTGGTTTGTCGGGGGCCGAAAGCTACACCTTC. As protein: CASGLSGAESYTF.